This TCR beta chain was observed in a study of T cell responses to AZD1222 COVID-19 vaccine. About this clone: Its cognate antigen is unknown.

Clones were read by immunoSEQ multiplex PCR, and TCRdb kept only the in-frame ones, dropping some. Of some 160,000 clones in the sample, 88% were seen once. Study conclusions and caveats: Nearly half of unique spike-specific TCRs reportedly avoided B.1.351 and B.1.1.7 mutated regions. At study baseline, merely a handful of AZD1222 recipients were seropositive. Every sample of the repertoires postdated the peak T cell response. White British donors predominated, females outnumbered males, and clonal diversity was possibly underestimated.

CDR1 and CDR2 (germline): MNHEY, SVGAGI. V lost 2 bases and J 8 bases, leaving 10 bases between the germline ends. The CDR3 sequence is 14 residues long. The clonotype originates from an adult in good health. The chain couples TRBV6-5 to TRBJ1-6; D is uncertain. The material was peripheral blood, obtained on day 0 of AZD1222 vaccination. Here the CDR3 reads CASSYQAWDSPLHF. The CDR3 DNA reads TGTGCCAGCAGTTACCAGGCTTGGGATTCACCCCTCCACTTT.